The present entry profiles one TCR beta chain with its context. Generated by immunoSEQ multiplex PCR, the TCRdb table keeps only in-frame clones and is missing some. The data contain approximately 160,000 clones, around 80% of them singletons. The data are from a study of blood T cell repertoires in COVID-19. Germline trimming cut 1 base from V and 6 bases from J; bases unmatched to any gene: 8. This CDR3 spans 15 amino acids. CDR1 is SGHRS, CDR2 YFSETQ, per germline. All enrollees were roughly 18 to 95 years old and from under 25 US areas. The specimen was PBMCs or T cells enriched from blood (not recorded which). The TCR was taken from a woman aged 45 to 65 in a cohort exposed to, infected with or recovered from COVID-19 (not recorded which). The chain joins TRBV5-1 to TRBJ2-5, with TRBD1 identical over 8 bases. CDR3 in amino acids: CASSLYDRGGQTQYF. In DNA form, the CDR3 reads TGCGCCAGCAGCTTGTACGACAGGGGAGGACAGACCCAGTACTTC. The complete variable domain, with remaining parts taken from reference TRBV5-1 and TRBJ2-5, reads KAGVTQTPRYLIKTRGQQVTLSCSPISGHRSVSWYQQTPGQGLQFLFEYFSETQRNKGNFPGRFSGRQFSNSRSEMNVSTLELGDSALYLCASSLYDRGGQTQYFGPGTRLLVL.